This is a list of T cell receptor beta chains from one sample in a study of Graves' ophthalmopathy and Graves' hyperthyroidism. TCRdb ran MiXCR on the multiplex PCR reads and lists one entry per CDR3 protein. The sample has some 150,000 distinct CDR3 sequences; 30% to 45% are singletons. Source material: peripheral blood. Source of these receptors: a man aged 30 to 39 with Graves' ophthalmopathy. Each CDR3 is given with its conserved first and last residue. Fields, in order: J gene, V gene, D gene, clone size, CDR3 protein, CDR3 DNA. D genes are given only for firm matches. The size of a clone is reported for some rows only, either as once, few or many, or as a class for expanded clones.

j_call: TRBJ1-2; v_call: TRBV19; d_call: .; clone_size: many; cdr3_aa: CASKTEDGYTF; cdr3_nt: TGTGCCAGTAAGACGGAGGATGGCTACACCTTC
j_call: TRBJ1-6; v_call: TRBV6-1; d_call: .; clone_size: .; cdr3_aa: CASSEGATTWTPLHF; cdr3_nt: TGTGCCAGCAGTGAAGGGGCCACCACCTGGACACCCCTCCACTTT
j_call: TRBJ2-7; v_call: TRBV27; d_call: .; clone_size: many; cdr3_aa: CASSFGGSWFYEQYF; cdr3_nt: TGTGCCAGCAGTTTTGGCGGGTCCTGGTTCTACGAGCAGTACTTC
j_call: TRBJ2-2; v_call: TRBV24-1; d_call: .; clone_size: many; cdr3_aa: CATSSTGELFF; cdr3_nt: TGTGCCACCAGTAGCACCGGGGAGCTGTTTTTT
j_call: TRBJ2-7; v_call: TRBV12-3/TRBV12-4; d_call: TRBD2; clone_size: .; cdr3_aa: CASSPNSGRWTYEQYF; cdr3_nt: TGTGCCAGCAGTCCTAATAGCGGGAGGTGGACCTACGAGCAGTACTTC
j_call: TRBJ1-6; v_call: TRBV15; d_call: TRBD1; clone_size: many; cdr3_aa: CATGDRSTYNSPLHF; cdr3_nt: TGTGCCACCGGGGACAGGTCCACCTATAATTCACCCCTCCACTTT
j_call: TRBJ2-7; v_call: TRBV28; d_call: .; clone_size: .; cdr3_aa: CASQPPGGVYEQYF; cdr3_nt: TGTGCCAGCCAACCACCTGGAGGGGTCTACGAGCAGTACTTC
j_call: TRBJ2-7; v_call: TRBV7-2; d_call: TRBD2; clone_size: .; cdr3_aa: CARKTSGHNEQYF; cdr3_nt: TGTGCCAGAAAGACTAGCGGGCATAACGAGCAGTACTTC
j_call: TRBJ2-5; v_call: TRBV5-6; d_call: .; clone_size: many; cdr3_aa: CASSLMETQYF; cdr3_nt: TGTGCCAGCAGCTTGATGGAGACCCAGTACTTC
j_call: TRBJ2-7; v_call: TRBV19; d_call: TRBD1; clone_size: many; cdr3_aa: CASSTDRGNEQYF; cdr3_nt: TGTGCCAGTAGTACGGACAGGGGTAACGAGCAGTACTTC
j_call: TRBJ2-5; v_call: TRBV6-5; d_call: .; clone_size: .; cdr3_aa: CASSYSDFQETQYF; cdr3_nt: TGTGCCAGCAGTTACTCGGACTTCCAAGAGACCCAGTACTTC
j_call: TRBJ1-2; v_call: TRBV6-1; d_call: .; clone_size: .; cdr3_aa: CASSEFFIGENGYTF; cdr3_nt: TGTGCCAGCAGTGAATTTTTTATCGGGGAGAATGGCTACACCTTC
j_call: TRBJ1-1; v_call: TRBV6-1; d_call: .; clone_size: .; cdr3_aa: CASSPYRGGTEAFF; cdr3_nt: TGTGCCAGCAGCCCATACAGAGGGGGCACTGAAGCTTTCTTT
j_call: TRBJ2-7; v_call: TRBV20-1; d_call: .; clone_size: many; cdr3_aa: CSARPQPPSYEQYF; cdr3_nt: TGCAGTGCTAGACCCCAGCCCCCCTCCTACGAGCAGTACTTC
j_call: TRBJ1-2; v_call: TRBV6-2/TRBV6-3; d_call: .; clone_size: many; cdr3_aa: CASSYSKFGKTF; cdr3_nt: TGTGCCAGCAGTTACTCAAAATTTGGGAAGACCTTC
j_call: TRBJ1-1; v_call: TRBV20-1; d_call: .; clone_size: .; cdr3_aa: CSARAPGGDLRTEAFF; cdr3_nt: TGCAGTGCTAGAGCTCCGGGGGGCGATCTCAGGACTGAAGCTTTCTTT
j_call: TRBJ2-7; v_call: TRBV28; d_call: TRBD2; clone_size: few; cdr3_aa: CASSPIAGGPYEQYF; cdr3_nt: TGTGCCAGCAGCCCCATAGCGGGAGGGCCCTACGAGCAGTACTTC
j_call: TRBJ2-2; v_call: TRBV4-2; d_call: TRBD1; clone_size: .; cdr3_aa: CASSQVKGAGTGELFF; cdr3_nt: TGTGCCAGCAGCCAAGTGAAGGGGGCAGGTACCGGGGAGCTGTTTTTT
j_call: TRBJ2-7; v_call: TRBV11-2; d_call: TRBD2; clone_size: .; cdr3_aa: CASSLDSGGDYEQYF; cdr3_nt: TGTGCCAGCAGCTTAGATTCGGGAGGGGACTACGAGCAGTACTTC
j_call: TRBJ2-7; v_call: TRBV6-5; d_call: TRBD1; clone_size: many; cdr3_aa: CASITGGATTDEQYF; cdr3_nt: TGTGCCAGTATTACAGGGGGCGCAACTACGGACGAGCAGTACTTC
j_call: TRBJ2-4; v_call: TRBV12-3/TRBV12-4; d_call: TRBD2; clone_size: .; cdr3_aa: CASSPGTSGRGDIQYF; cdr3_nt: TGTGCCAGCAGTCCAGGGACTAGCGGTAGGGGGGACATTCAGTACTTC
j_call: TRBJ2-4; v_call: TRBV7-8; d_call: .; clone_size: .; cdr3_aa: CASSPHSLVKNIQYF; cdr3_nt: TGTGCCAGCAGCCCCCATAGCCTTGTCAAAAACATTCAGTACTTC
j_call: TRBJ2-3; v_call: TRBV7-2; d_call: .; clone_size: many; cdr3_aa: CASSGGVEDTQYF; cdr3_nt: TGTGCCAGCAGCGGAGGGGTGGAGGATACGCAGTATTTT
j_call: TRBJ2-7; v_call: TRBV28; d_call: .; clone_size: .; cdr3_aa: CASRPLGPSEQYF; cdr3_nt: TGTGCCAGCAGACCCCTGGGCCCCTCCGAGCAGTACTTC
j_call: TRBJ1-2; v_call: TRBV5-1; d_call: TRBD1; clone_size: many; cdr3_aa: CASSFARDRANYGYTF; cdr3_nt: TGCGCCAGCAGCTTCGCTCGGGACAGGGCCAACTATGGCTACACCTTC
j_call: TRBJ1-1; v_call: TRBV6-5; d_call: TRBD1; clone_size: many; cdr3_aa: CASRGGQGYTEAFF; cdr3_nt: TGTGCCAGCCGGGGGGGACAGGGGTACACTGAAGCTTTCTTT
j_call: TRBJ1-1; v_call: TRBV27; d_call: .; clone_size: many; cdr3_aa: CASRDSNTEAFF; cdr3_nt: TGTGCCAGCAGGGACAGCAACACTGAAGCTTTCTTT
j_call: TRBJ2-7; v_call: TRBV11-2; d_call: .; clone_size: .; cdr3_aa: CASSTVGGWNTGEQYF; cdr3_nt: TGTGCCAGCAGCACAGTGGGGGGCTGGAACACCGGGGAGCAGTACTTC
j_call: TRBJ1-6; v_call: TRBV12-3/TRBV12-4; d_call: .; clone_size: many; cdr3_aa: CASSQGTMRNSPLHF; cdr3_nt: TGTGCCAGCAGTCAAGGGACGATGAGGAATTCACCCCTCCACTTT
j_call: TRBJ2-5; v_call: TRBV4-1; d_call: .; clone_size: .; cdr3_aa: CASSQPGAETQYF; cdr3_nt: TGCGCCAGCAGCCAACCCGGGGCCGAGACCCAGTACTTC
j_call: TRBJ1-5; v_call: TRBV7-8; d_call: TRBD1; clone_size: .; cdr3_aa: CASSLEDRGNQPQHF; cdr3_nt: TGTGCCAGCAGCTTAGAGGACAGGGGCAATCAGCCCCAGCATTTT
j_call: TRBJ2-7; v_call: TRBV28; d_call: .; clone_size: .; cdr3_aa: CASSLRTSREQYF; cdr3_nt: TGTGCCAGCAGTCTCCGGACCTCTCGCGAGCAGTACTTC
j_call: TRBJ2-5; v_call: TRBV11-2; d_call: .; clone_size: many; cdr3_aa: CASSLEASSQETQYF; cdr3_nt: TGTGCCAGCAGCTTAGAAGCTAGCTCCCAAGAGACCCAGTACTTC
j_call: TRBJ1-2; v_call: TRBV6-2/TRBV6-3; d_call: .; clone_size: many; cdr3_aa: CASSPDRRYGYTF; cdr3_nt: TGTGCCAGCAGTCCAGACAGGAGATATGGCTACACCTTC